The clone carrying this TCR beta chain was recorded many times. The antigen remains undetermined. This entry belongs to a study of T-cell reconstitution after alpha-beta-depleted transplantation in children. General study points: Surviving thymic progenitors and recipient T cells were the source of high TCRbeta diversity at day 60 in some patients. The origin of alpha-beta T cells about two months after transplant was reportedly several hundred expanded graft clones. Diversity and T-cell counts at one year after transplant derived mostly from new T cells.

V lost 1 base and J lost 0, with 10 bases in between. CDR1 DFQATT and CDR2 SNEGSKA come from the germline V gene (reference sequence). This CDR3 is 15 amino acids long. Using unique molecular identifiers, the investigators prepared the TCRbeta library. TCRdb itself ran the PCR reads through MiXCR, one entry per CDR3 protein. This sample carries roughly 120,000 distinct CDR3 sequences, roughly 24% of them seen once, and the ten largest clones take roughly a tenth. This chain joins TRBV20-1 and TRBJ1-5; D is uncertain. The sequence was obtained from a male patient aged 2 to 10 who had a stem cell transplant for chronic granulomatous disease, so the T cells may come from the graft donor. The starting material was PBMCs, mostly from graft donor cells, obtained 180 days after TCRalphabeta/CD19-depleted stem cell transplant. The DNA of the CDR3 is TGCAGTGCTAGAGTGATGGGGTATAGCAATCAGCCCCAGCATTTT. The encoded protein is CSARVMGYSNQPQHF.